The clone carrying this T cell receptor beta chain was detected a few times. The antigen is undetermined. Time point reported: sample taken at primary tumor resection. Extraction of whole RNA from tumor, nontumor lung or frozen PBMC preceded unsorted sequencing. Untreated early-stage non-small cell lung cancer patients, roughly 72 in total, were the donors. The germline CDR1 and CDR2 sequences are LGHDT and YNNKEL (reference sequence). The CDR3 covers 15 residues. Trimming at V came to 2 bases and at J to 6 bases, leaving 4 bases not matched to a gene. Every individual TCR cDNA molecule carried its own unique molecular identifier, which allowed correction of PCR and sequencing errors. TCRdb used MiXCR to reprocess the 5' RACE reads, holding one entry per CDR3 protein. The data contain tens of thousands of distinct CDR3 sequences, around 8.2% of them singletons. These data belong to a study of spatial heterogeneity in lung cancer. Study-wide context: There were, on average, more than 9.5 raw-read appearances for each unique TCR and UMI combination. The study's findings and limits: Expanded tumor TCRs that were ubiquitous appeared in blood more at resection than follow-up.

The TCR sequence derives from a female donor with early-stage non-small cell lung cancer. This specimen consisted of PBMCs, obtained at surgery. This chain uses TRBV3-1 with TRBJ1-6; TRBD1 matches 7 bases. CDR3: CASSQPGQINSPLHF. The CDR3 coding sequence is TGTGCCAGCAGCCAACCGGGACAGATTAATTCACCCCTCCACTTT.